This is a list of T cell receptor beta chains from one sample in a study of graft-versus-host responses after intestinal transplantation. Produced via immunoSEQ multiplex PCR; TCRdb's table is partial and in-frame only. The table includes around 20,000 clones, roughly 30% detected once. The source material was alloreactive CD8+ T cells from a mixed lymphocyte reaction culture, sampled before intestinal transplant. The source of these receptors is a human patient who received an intestinal transplant. Both conserved end residues are part of each CDR3. A D gene is named only where the DNA matches it firmly. Some rows mark clone size as missing; the rest say once, few, many or name a class of expanded clone.

clone size: .
D gene: .
J gene: TRBJ1-5
V gene: TRBV6-7
CDR3 protein: CASTPSGRRPNQPQHF
CDR3 DNA: TGTGCCAGCACCCCATCCGGACGGCGCCCCAATCAGCCCCAGCATTTT

clone size: .
D gene: .
J gene: TRBJ2-7
V gene: TRBV6-1
CDR3 protein: CASTQGDWGYEQYF
CDR3 DNA: TGTGCCAGCACCCAAGGAGACTGGGGCTACGAGCAGTACTTC

clone size: .
D gene: TRBD2
J gene: TRBJ2-7
V gene: TRBV4-2
CDR3 protein: CASSQGLAGGALGDEQYF
CDR3 DNA: TGTGCCAGCAGCCAAGGCTTAGCGGGAGGAGCCCTTGGGGACGAGCAGTACTTC

clone size: once
D gene: .
J gene: TRBJ2-1
V gene: TRBV11-2
CDR3 protein: CASSAHNEQFF
CDR3 DNA: TGTGCCAGCAGCGCCCACAATGAGCAGTTCTTC

clone size: few
D gene: .
J gene: TRBJ1-1
V gene: TRBV27
CDR3 protein: CASSFTMNTEAFF
CDR3 DNA: TGTGCCAGCAGTTTCACGATGAACACTGAAGCTTTCTTT

clone size: .
D gene: .
J gene: TRBJ2-7
V gene: TRBV7-9
CDR3 protein: CVSSPHLGSSYEQYF
CDR3 DNA: TGTGTCAGCAGCCCCCACCTCGGTTCTTCTTACGAGCAGTACTTC

clone size: .
D gene: .
J gene: TRBJ2-3
V gene: TRBV5-1
CDR3 protein: CASSPGSTDTQYF
CDR3 DNA: TGCGCCAGCAGCCCGGGATCCACAGATACGCAGTATTTT

clone size: .
D gene: TRBD2
J gene: TRBJ2-5
V gene: TRBV2
CDR3 protein: CASKERGQETQYF
CDR3 DNA: TGTGCCAGCAAGGAGCGGGGCCAAGAGACCCAGTACTTC

clone size: .
D gene: TRBD2
J gene: TRBJ2-5
V gene: TRBV7-9
CDR3 protein: CASSFPGLGVETQYF
CDR3 DNA: TGTGCCAGCAGCTTCCCGGGACTAGGGGTGGAGACCCAGTACTTC

clone size: .
D gene: TRBD2
J gene: TRBJ2-1
V gene: TRBV7-3
CDR3 protein: CASSLIGGRPEGEQFF
CDR3 DNA: TGTGCCAGCAGCTTAATAGGCGGGAGGCCGGAGGGTGAGCAGTTCTTC

clone size: .
D gene: .
J gene: TRBJ1-5
V gene: TRBV30
CDR3 protein: CAWRNRVGQPQHF
CDR3 DNA: TGTGCCTGGAGGAACAGGGTCGGCCAGCCCCAGCATTTT

clone size: once
D gene: TRBD2
J gene: TRBJ2-3
V gene: TRBV15
CDR3 protein: CATSGYQTSGGQGFSDTQYF
CDR3 DNA: TGTGCCACCAGCGGATACCAAACTAGCGGGGGGCAGGGGTTCTCAGATACGCAGTATTTT

clone size: .
D gene: .
J gene: TRBJ2-7
V gene: TRBV6-1
CDR3 protein: CASSPRGGAEEQYF
CDR3 DNA: TGTGCCAGCAGTCCAAGGGGGGGGGCTGAAGAGCAGTACTTC

clone size: few
D gene: .
J gene: TRBJ2-7
V gene: TRBV5-3
CDR3 protein: CARSLWAGDRGYEQYF
CDR3 DNA: TGTGCCAGAAGCCTCTGGGCCGGGGACCGAGGCTACGAGCAGTACTTC

clone size: .
D gene: .
J gene: TRBJ1-3
V gene: TRBV4-2
CDR3 protein: CASSQPRAGPRNTIYF
CDR3 DNA: TGTGCCAGCAGCCAACCCCGGGCAGGGCCCAGAAACACCATATATTTT

clone size: medium-sized
D gene: TRBD1
J gene: TRBJ1-6
V gene: TRBV7-3
CDR3 protein: CASSPGQGGSPLHF
CDR3 DNA: TGTGCCAGCAGCCCCGGACAGGGAGGGTCACCCCTCCACTTT

clone size: .
D gene: .
J gene: TRBJ2-1
V gene: TRBV7-6
CDR3 protein: CASSFVVLRGQGAYNEQFF
CDR3 DNA: TGTGCCAGCAGCTTTGTGGTCCTGCGGGGGCAGGGGGCATACAATGAGCAGTTCTTC

clone size: .
D gene: .
J gene: TRBJ2-7
V gene: TRBV27
CDR3 protein: CASSFGGNSYEQYF
CDR3 DNA: TGTGCCAGCAGTTTTGGGGGAAACTCCTACGAGCAGTACTTC

clone size: .
D gene: TRBD2
J gene: TRBJ2-1
V gene: TRBV6-5
CDR3 protein: CASTHGGNEQFF
CDR3 DNA: TGTGCCAGCACCCACGGGGGGAATGAGCAGTTCTTC

clone size: .
D gene: TRBD1
J gene: TRBJ1-3
V gene: TRBV29-1
CDR3 protein: CSVEGQGVSGNTIYF
CDR3 DNA: TGCAGCGTTGAAGGACAGGGAGTCTCTGGAAACACCATATATTTT

clone size: medium-sized
D gene: .
J gene: TRBJ2-3
V gene: TRBV6-5
CDR3 protein: CASSYSGISTDTQYF
CDR3 DNA: TGTGCCAGCAGTTACTCCGGGATTAGCACAGATACGCAGTATTTT

clone size: medium-sized
D gene: TRBD1
J gene: TRBJ2-7
V gene: TRBV4-1
CDR3 protein: CASSQDVDRNYEQYF
CDR3 DNA: TGCGCCAGCAGCCAAGATGTGGACAGGAACTACGAGCAGTACTTC

clone size: few
D gene: .
J gene: TRBJ2-7
V gene: TRBV19
CDR3 protein: CASSTHDRFYEQYF
CDR3 DNA: TGTGCCAGTAGTACCCACGACAGGTTCTACGAGCAGTACTTC

clone size: .
D gene: TRBD1
J gene: TRBJ2-7
V gene: TRBV5-6
CDR3 protein: CASSYGTGHYEQYF
CDR3 DNA: TGTGCCAGCAGCTACGGGACAGGTCACTACGAGCAGTACTTC

clone size: .
D gene: TRBD2
J gene: TRBJ2-1
V gene: TRBV27
CDR3 protein: CASREVGTSGSIPYNEQFF
CDR3 DNA: TGTGCCAGCAGAGAAGTGGGGACTAGCGGAAGCATCCCCTACAATGAGCAGTTCTTC

clone size: .
D gene: .
J gene: TRBJ2-5
V gene: TRBV30
CDR3 protein: CAWSGGQGWGETQYF
CDR3 DNA: TGTGCCTGGAGTGGGGGGCAGGGGTGGGGGGAGACCCAGTACTTC

clone size: medium-sized
D gene: .
J gene: TRBJ2-1
V gene: TRBV5-4
CDR3 protein: CASSLENRAPLQQFF
CDR3 DNA: TGTGCCAGCAGCTTGGAAAACCGGGCCCCATTACAGCAGTTCTTC

clone size: .
D gene: .
J gene: TRBJ1-1
V gene: TRBV7-6
CDR3 protein: CASSFLSGEAFF
CDR3 DNA: TGTGCCAGCAGCTTCTTGTCGGGTGAAGCTTTCTTT

clone size: medium-sized
D gene: .
J gene: TRBJ1-2
V gene: TRBV28
CDR3 protein: CASSLNYGYTF
CDR3 DNA: TGTGCCAGCAGTTTAAACTATGGCTACACCTTC

clone size: few
D gene: .
J gene: TRBJ1-1
V gene: TRBV9
CDR3 protein: CASSVVSGGKNTEAFF
CDR3 DNA: TGTGCCAGCAGCGTAGTTTCTGGGGGGAAGAACACTGAAGCTTTCTTT

clone size: few
D gene: .
J gene: TRBJ1-1
V gene: TRBV5-6
CDR3 protein: CASSLRPRETEAFF
CDR3 DNA: TGTGCCAGCAGCTTGAGACCCCGCGAAACTGAAGCTTTCTTT